The 29 T cell receptor beta chains given below trace back to one sample, sequenced in a study of vaccination and CD4 T cells after COVID-19. Scientists ran DNA taken from cultured CD4+ T cells through the Oncomine TCR Beta short-read assay for sequencing. Each CDR3 protein is one row after TCRdb ran MiXCR on the PCR reads. The table records fewer than 25,000 distinct CDR3 sequences, about 45% of them present only once. Their specific antigens are unknown. Treatment of the sample: roughly 10-day PBMC culture with coronavirus spike peptide pools or control peptides (ViraFEST assay). Source material: CD4+ T cells from blood, cultured in vitro. The receptors shown here come from a human donor who had recovered from COVID-19.

DNA of the CDR3: TGTGCCAGCAGTCCCCGGACAGGGGGTTTGAATCAGCCCCAGCATTTT. This gives the protein CASSPRTGGLNQPQHF. This sequence joins TRBV28 and TRBJ1-5; 10 nucleotides line up with TRBD1. With 5 bases clipped from V and 4 bases from J, the junction kept 8 bases outside the gene matches. The CDR3 contains 16 residues. The V gene's germline CDR1 is MDHEN and CDR2 SYDVKM.

This chain connects TRBV20-1 to TRBJ1-4; the match to TRBD1 covers 11 bases. The CDR3 consists of 14 residues. The J segment lost 9 bases and the V segment lost 6 bases, leaving 9 bases of the junction unmatched. Germline-derived CDR1 and CDR2 are DFQATT and SNEGSKA (reference sequence). CDR3 in DNA: TGCAGTGCAAACGATGGACAGGGGGCTCAAAAACTGTTTTTT. This codes for CSANDGQGAQKLFF.

The chain has TRBV6-2 or TRBV6-3 and TRBJ1-1; D unclear. Germline assignment: CDR1 MNHEY and CDR2 SVGEGT. This CDR3 is built from 12 residues. V gave up 2 bases and J gave up 2 bases, with 3 bases separating them. In DNA form, the CDR3 reads TGTGCCAGCAGTTACGCCAACACTGAAGCTTTCTTT. Its protein product is CASSYANTEAFF.

This clonotype occurred a few times. The junction shows a germline mismatch at one end, possibly a read error. This chain links TRBV7-7 with TRBJ2-5; D call uncertain. This CDR3 is 13 amino acids long. CDR1 and CDR2 (germline): SSHAT, FNYEAQ (reference sequence). The CDR3 protein is CASSSGYSETQYF. CDR3 coding DNA: TGTGCTAGCAGCTCCGGGTATTCAGAGACCCAGTACTTC. Filled out from reference TRBV7-7 and TRBJ2-5, the complete variable domain reads GAGVSQSPRYKVTKRGQDVTLRCDPISSHATLYWYQQALGQGPEFLTYFNYEAQPDKSGLPSDRFSAERPEGSISTLTIQRTEQRDSAMYRCASSSGYSETQYFGPGTRLLVL.

The sample holds a few counts of this clonotype. The chain combines TRBV2 with TRBJ1-5; 8 bases line up with TRBD1. CDR1 is SNHLY and CDR2 is FYNNEI in the germline V gene. Trimming cost V 7 bases and J 2 bases; bases outside gene matches: 7. CDR3 length: 15 amino acids. The CDR3 is CASNPDRVGNQPQHF. CDR3 in DNA: TGTGCCAGCAACCCGGACAGGGTGGGCAATCAGCCCCAGCATTTT.

The chain carries TRBV12-3 or TRBV12-4 and TRBJ2-7; D is undetermined. CDR3 size: 15 residues. Trimming took off 5 bases at V and 3 bases at J, with 17 bases between the two ends. Written as DNA, the CDR3 is TGTGCCAGCAGTCTTGGCCAGCCTGAAGACTACGAGCAGTACTTC. Amino acids: CASSLGQPEDYEQYF.

V gene TRBV6-1 combines with J gene TRBJ2-1; tentative D call: TRBD2 (5 bases). The CDR3 loop spans 13 amino acids. Germline values: CDR1 MNHNS, CDR2 SASEGT. Trimming removed 7 bases from V and 1 base from J, with 8 bases in between. The CDR3 DNA is TGTGCCAGCAAGGGAGAGTCCTACAATGAGCAGTTCTTC. Amino acids: CASKGESYNEQFF.

The gene calls are TRBV5-1 and TRBJ2-1; D unresolved. Per germline, CDR1 SGHRS and CDR2 YFSETQ. The V end was cut by 0 bases, the J end by 7 bases, with 14 bases between. CDR3 length: 15 amino acids. The CDR3, as DNA: TGCGCCAGCAGCTTGGCCGCAGGTTACCTAAATGAGCAGTTCTTC. Translated, it gives CASSLAAGYLNEQFF. Looking up the rest from reference TRBV5-1 and TRBJ2-1 gives the full variable domain: KAGVTQTPRYLIKTRGQQVTLSCSPISGHRSVSWYQQTPGQGLQFLFEYFSETQRNKGNFPGRFSGRQFSNSRSEMNVSTLELGDSALYLCASSLAAGYLNEQFFGPGTRLTVL.

The chain joins TRBV19 to TRBJ2-5, with a possible D match to TRBD1 (5 bases). Trimming shortened V by 1 base and J by 5 bases, and 17 bases separated the two germline ends. In germline, CDR1 is LNHDA, CDR2 SQIVND (reference sequence). This CDR3 has 16 amino acids. The CDR3: CASSIVRTDRQETQYF. CDR3 DNA: TGTGCCAGTAGTATAGTAAGAACGGATCGACAGGAGACCCAGTACTTC.

This clonotype came up a few times. The CDR3 spells CASRGEPETQYF. CDR3 sequence (DNA): TGTGCCAGCAGGGGCGAACCAGAGACCCAGTACTTC. The chain is built from TRBV2 and TRBJ2-5; no definite D call. Germline V gene sequence: CDR1 SNHLY, CDR2 FYNNEI. The CDR3 covers 12 residues. V dropped 6 bases and J dropped 4 bases, with 9 bases sitting between them.

This clonotype was detected a few times. The chain couples TRBV7-8 to TRBJ1-2; D is uncertain. CDR3 length equals 16 residues. CDR1 and CDR2 (germline): SGHVS, FQNEAQ. Trimming shortened V by 1 base and J by 7 bases, and 19 bases separated the two germline ends. The CDR3 spells CASSLEPRGWASGYTF. For the CDR3, the DNA is TGTGCCAGCAGCTTAGAACCCCGTGGGTGGGCCTCTGGCTACACCTTC. The full variable domain, its missing parts supplied by reference TRBV7-8 and TRBJ1-2, is GAGVSQSPRYKVAKRGQDVALRCDPISGHVSLFWYQQALGQGPEFLTYFQNEAQLDKSGLPSDRFFAERPEGSVSTLKIQRTQQEDSAVYLCASSLEPRGWASGYTFGSGTRLTVV.

This clonotype was counted a few times. CDR3: CASSLDSRNQPQHF. The CDR3 DNA reads as TGCGCCAGCAGCCTGGACAGTCGCAATCAGCCCCAGCATTTT. J is TRBJ1-5 and V is TRBV10-2; TRBD1 might be the D (6 bases). Between the trimmed V and J ends, which lost 6 bases and 2 bases, there was a span of 11 bases. This CDR3 contains 14 residues. Germline V gene sequence: CDR1 WSHSY, CDR2 SAAADI.

This clonotype has more than one count but fewer than ten. This chain uses TRBV27 with TRBJ2-7; no reliable D call. V was cut by 0 bases and J by 1 base, with 4 bases left in between. This CDR3 has 13 amino acids. The germline CDR1 and CDR2 sequences are MNHEY and SMNVEV (reference sequence). The CDR3 is CASSLSGSYEQYF. As DNA, the CDR3 is TGTGCCAGCAGTTTATCGGGATCCTACGAGCAGTACTTC.

The chain recombines TRBV20-1 with TRBJ2-5; TRBD2 matches 7 bases. From germline, CDR1 is DFQATT and CDR2 SNEGSKA (reference sequence). CDR3 size: 15 residues. The J segment lost 1 base and the V segment lost 5 bases, leaving 10 bases of the junction unmatched. The CDR3 nucleotides read TGCAGTGCTCCCAAAGCGGGGCGGGCCCAAGAGACCCAGTACTTC. It specifies CSAPKAGRAQETQYF.

The gene calls are TRBV7-9 and TRBJ2-1; D remains unclear. The length of the CDR3 is 14 residues. Germline CDR1 reads SEHNR; CDR2 reads FQNEAQ (reference sequence). V was cut by 1 base and J by 9 bases, with 13 bases left in between. The CDR3 reads CASSLETWAGEQFF. The CDR3 DNA reads as TGTGCCAGCAGCTTAGAAACCTGGGCCGGTGAGCAGTTCTTC.

V is TRBV19 and J is TRBJ1-5; TRBD1 might be the D (5 bases). Deletions cut 5 bases from V and 1 base from J, with 9 bases between. Germline-derived CDR1 and CDR2 are LNHDA and SQIVND (reference sequence). CDR3 length: 14 amino acids. The CDR3 loop is CASSFDRSNQPQHF. The DNA for the CDR3 is TGTGCCAGTAGTTTCGACAGAAGCAATCAGCCCCAGCATTTT.

This clonotype appeared once. The chain uses TRBV28 and TRBJ2-7; tentatively, D is TRBD1 (6 bases). V was shortened by 5 bases and J by 4 bases, with 9 bases between the two germline ends. The CDR3 loop spans 12 amino acids. CDR1 and CDR2 (germline): MDHEN, SYDVKM. CDR3 nucleotide sequence: TGTGCCAGCAGTACAGGGTGGTACGAGCAGTACTTC. Translation gives CASSTGWYEQYF.

This clonotype was recorded a few times. The J gene is TRBJ2-1, the V gene TRBV20-1; 14 positions match TRBD2. The CDR3 has 21 residues. Germline values: CDR1 DFQATT, CDR2 SNEGSKA (reference sequence). Trimming took 0 bases from V and 7 from J; bases not matched to a gene: 20. This CDR3 reads CSARDRGIGTSGSHPRNEQFF. In DNA, the CDR3 is TGCAGTGCTAGAGATCGGGGAATTGGGACTAGCGGGAGCCACCCGCGGAATGAGCAGTTCTTC.

The chain carries TRBV20-1 and TRBJ2-3; 11 nucleotides match TRBD2. The germline V gene encodes CDR1 DFQATT and CDR2 SNEGSKA (reference sequence). After removal of 0 bases from V and 2 bases from J, the junction contained 4 bases not matched to a gene. The CDR3 has 16 amino acids. The chain's CDR3 is CSARETSGGLTDTQYF. DNA of the CDR3: TGCAGTGCTAGAGAAACTAGCGGGGGACTCACAGATACGCAGTATTTT.

The V gene is TRBV28, the J gene TRBJ2-7, with D maybe TRBD2 (5 bases). The CDR3 is 14 amino acids. Germline values: CDR1 MDHEN, CDR2 SYDVKM. V was clipped by 3 bases and J by 5 bases, with 14 bases between them. For the CDR3, the DNA is TGTGCCAGCAGTTTTCCCTCCCTCGGGGACGAGCAGTACTTC. Protein: CASSFPSLGDEQYF.

The rearrangement uses TRBV29-1 and TRBJ2-1; D remains ambiguous. Germline lookup yields CDR1 SQVTM and CDR2 ANQGSEA. Trimming took 4 bases from V and 3 from J, leaving 7 bases between them. The CDR3 is 12 residues long. The CDR3 reads CSVGFRYNEQFF. Written as DNA, the CDR3 is TGCAGCGTTGGATTCCGCTACAATGAGCAGTTCTTC.

There are a few counts of this clonotype. The genes are TRBV11-3 and TRBJ1-5; a possible D gene is TRBD1 (6 bases). V lost 0 bases and J lost 2, with 11 bases in between. The CDR3 contains 16 residues. Per the germline V gene, CDR1 is SGHNT and CDR2 is YENEEA. CDR3 amino acids: CASSLDPPGGNQPQHF. CDR3 DNA sequence: TGTGCCAGCAGCTTAGATCCGCCAGGGGGCAATCAGCCCCAGCATTTT.

This chain links TRBV18 with TRBJ1-2, with unresolved D. Trimming removed 3 bases from V and 0 bases from J, with 17 bases in between. CDR3 size: 17 residues. Germline V gene lookup returns CDR1 KGHSH and CDR2 LQKENI. CDR3 nucleotide sequence: TGTGCCAGCTCACCCCTACCGACGTCATCGACTAACTATGGCTACACCTTC. Translating it yields CASSPLPTSSTNYGYTF. The full variable domain, in which reference TRBV18 and TRBJ1-2 provide the parts outside the CDR3, is NAGVMQNPRHLVRRRGQEARLRCSPMKGHSHVYWYRQLPEEGLKFMVYLQKENIIDESGMPKERFSAEFPKEGPSILRIQQVVRGDSAAYFCASSPLPTSSTNYGYTFGSGTRLTVV.

This clonotype was observed a few times. The J gene is TRBJ1-2, the V gene TRBV12-3 or TRBV12-4; 7 bases are shared with TRBD1. V lost 4 bases, J lost 6 bases, and 5 bases stayed unmatched. This CDR3 spans 13 amino acids. CDR3 in amino acids: CASSWGQRDGYTF. The CDR3 coding sequence is TGTGCCAGCAGTTGGGGACAGCGGGATGGCTACACCTTC.

This clonotype was observed a single time. The chain combines TRBV4-2 with TRBJ1-5; D uncertain. This CDR3 is 14 amino acids long. V dropped 1 base and J dropped 3 bases, with 7 bases sitting between them. Germline CDR1 is LGHNA and CDR2 is YNFKEQ. The CDR3 loop is CASSQGHSNQPQHF. For the CDR3, the DNA is TGTGCCAGCAGCCAAGGTCATTCCAATCAGCCCCAGCATTTT.

The gene calls are TRBV28 and TRBJ2-7; possibly TRBD1 for D (6 bases). CDR1 is MDHEN and CDR2 is SYDVKM in the germline V gene. With 6 bases removed from V and 3 bases from J, the gap between germline ends came to 9 bases. This CDR3 region has 12 residues. This CDR3 reads CASSTGFYEQYF. The CDR3 nucleotides read TGTGCCAGCAGCACAGGGTTCTACGAGCAGTACTTC.

The chain has TRBV19 and TRBJ1-2; D is unclear. Trimming took off 3 bases at V and 4 bases at J, with 12 bases between the two ends. Germline assignment: CDR1 LNHDA and CDR2 SQIVND (reference sequence). This CDR3 is built from 14 residues. The CDR3 coding sequence is TGTGCCAGTAGTATCGCAAGCCGGGCCTATGGCTACACCTTC. Protein sequence: CASSIASRAYGYTF.

The gene calls are TRBV5-1 and TRBJ1-2; D is ambiguous. The CDR3 totals 12 residues. The V gene's germline CDR1 is SGHRS and CDR2 YFSETQ. V was trimmed by 2 bases and J by 5 bases, leaving 7 bases between them. In DNA, the CDR3 is TGCGCCAGCAGCTTAGGTTATTATGGCTACACCTTC. It translates to CASSLGYYGYTF.

The chain employs TRBV5-1 and TRBJ2-5; 9 bases agree with TRBD1. The CDR3 is made up of 16 amino acids. The V gene's germline CDR1 is SGHRS and CDR2 YFSETQ. V lost 0 bases, J lost 4 bases, and 7 bases stayed unmatched. The CDR3 sequence: CASSLGTGTGIETQYF. In DNA, the CDR3 is TGCGCCAGCAGCTTGGGGACCGGGACAGGGATAGAGACCCAGTACTTC.